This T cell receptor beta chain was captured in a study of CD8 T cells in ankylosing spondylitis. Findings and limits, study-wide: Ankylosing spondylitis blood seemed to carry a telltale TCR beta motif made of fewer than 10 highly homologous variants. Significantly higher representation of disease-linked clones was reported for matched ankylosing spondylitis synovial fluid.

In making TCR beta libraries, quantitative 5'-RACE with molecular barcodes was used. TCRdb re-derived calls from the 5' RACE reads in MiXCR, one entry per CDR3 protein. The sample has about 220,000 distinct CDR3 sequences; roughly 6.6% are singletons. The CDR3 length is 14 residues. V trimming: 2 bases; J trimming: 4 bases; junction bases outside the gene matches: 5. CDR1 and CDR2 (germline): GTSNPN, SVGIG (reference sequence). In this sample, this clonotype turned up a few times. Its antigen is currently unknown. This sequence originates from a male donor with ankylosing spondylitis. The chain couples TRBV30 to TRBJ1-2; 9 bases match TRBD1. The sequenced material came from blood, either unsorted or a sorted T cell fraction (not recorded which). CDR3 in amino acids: CAWSPTGGSYGYTF. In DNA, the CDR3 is TGTGCCTGGAGTCCGACAGGGGGAAGCTATGGCTACACCTTC.